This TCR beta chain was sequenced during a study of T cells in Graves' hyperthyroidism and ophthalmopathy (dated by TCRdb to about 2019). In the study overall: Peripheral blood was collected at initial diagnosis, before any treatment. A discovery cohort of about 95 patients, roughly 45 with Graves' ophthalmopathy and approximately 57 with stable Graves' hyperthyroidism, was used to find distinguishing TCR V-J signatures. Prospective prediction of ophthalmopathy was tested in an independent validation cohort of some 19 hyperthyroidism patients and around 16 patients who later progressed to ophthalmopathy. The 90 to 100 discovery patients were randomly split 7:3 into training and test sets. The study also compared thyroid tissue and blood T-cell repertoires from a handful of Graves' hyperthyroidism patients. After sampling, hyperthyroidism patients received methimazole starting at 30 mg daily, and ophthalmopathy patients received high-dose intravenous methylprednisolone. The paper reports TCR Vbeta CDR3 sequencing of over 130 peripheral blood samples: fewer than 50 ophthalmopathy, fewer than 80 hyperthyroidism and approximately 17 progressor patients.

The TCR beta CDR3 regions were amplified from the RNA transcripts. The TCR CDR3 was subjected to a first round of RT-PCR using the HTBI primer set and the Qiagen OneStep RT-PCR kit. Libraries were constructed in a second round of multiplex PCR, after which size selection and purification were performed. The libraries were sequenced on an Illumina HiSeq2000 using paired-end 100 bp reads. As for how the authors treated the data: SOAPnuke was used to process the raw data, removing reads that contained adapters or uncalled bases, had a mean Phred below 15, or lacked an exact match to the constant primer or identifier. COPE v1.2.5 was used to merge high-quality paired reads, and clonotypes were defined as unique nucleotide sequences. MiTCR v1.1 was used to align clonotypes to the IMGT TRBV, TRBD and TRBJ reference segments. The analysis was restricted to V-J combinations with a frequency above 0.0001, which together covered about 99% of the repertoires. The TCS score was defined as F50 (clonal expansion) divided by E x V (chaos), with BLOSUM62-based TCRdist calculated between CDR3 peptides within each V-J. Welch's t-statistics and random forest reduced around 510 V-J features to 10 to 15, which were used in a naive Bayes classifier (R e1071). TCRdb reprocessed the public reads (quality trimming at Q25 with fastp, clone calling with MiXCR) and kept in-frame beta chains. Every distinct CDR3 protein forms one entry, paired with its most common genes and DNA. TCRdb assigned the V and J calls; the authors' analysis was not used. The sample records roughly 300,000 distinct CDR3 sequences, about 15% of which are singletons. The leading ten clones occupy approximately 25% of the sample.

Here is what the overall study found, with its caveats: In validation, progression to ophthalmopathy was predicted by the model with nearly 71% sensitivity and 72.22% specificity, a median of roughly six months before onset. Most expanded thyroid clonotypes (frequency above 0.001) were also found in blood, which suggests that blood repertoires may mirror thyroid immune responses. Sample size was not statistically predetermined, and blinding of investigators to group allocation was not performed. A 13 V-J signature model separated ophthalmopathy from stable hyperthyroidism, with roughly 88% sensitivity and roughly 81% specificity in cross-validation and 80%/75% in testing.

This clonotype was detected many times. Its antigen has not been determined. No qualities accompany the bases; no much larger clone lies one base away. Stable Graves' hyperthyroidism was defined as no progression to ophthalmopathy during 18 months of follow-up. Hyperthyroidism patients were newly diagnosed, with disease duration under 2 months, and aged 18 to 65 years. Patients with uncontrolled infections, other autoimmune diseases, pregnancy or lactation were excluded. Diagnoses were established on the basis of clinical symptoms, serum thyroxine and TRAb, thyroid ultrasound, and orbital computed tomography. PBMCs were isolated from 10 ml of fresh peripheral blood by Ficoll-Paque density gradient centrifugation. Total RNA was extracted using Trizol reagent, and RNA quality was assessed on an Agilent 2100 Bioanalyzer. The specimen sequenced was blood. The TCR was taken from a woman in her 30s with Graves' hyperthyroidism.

The bases are TGTGCCAGCAGTTTGGGGACAGGGATTAATGAAAAACTGTTTTTT. Protein translation: CASSLGTGINEKLFF. This receptor chain uses TRBV28 and TRBJ1-4, and 9 junctional nucleotides match TRBD1. The CDR3, from cysteine to phenylalanine, totals 15 residues. Only CDR3 DNA remains: 45 bases, in frame from the first base. V loses 3 bases at its end and J loses 4 bases; junction bases beyond the gene matches: 3. The germline V gene encodes CDR1 MDHEN and CDR2 SYDVKM.